This TCR beta chain was recovered during a study of T cells in Graves' hyperthyroidism and ophthalmopathy. This CDR3 is built from 14 residues. Looked up from germline, CDR1 is DFQATT and CDR2 is SNEGSKA (reference sequence). The investigators amplified TCR beta CDR3 regions from RNA transcripts. HTBI primers were employed in a first-round RT-PCR of the TCR CDR3. MiXCR, run by TCRdb on the multiplex PCR reads, gives a single entry per CDR3 protein. The data contain about 540,000 distinct CDR3 sequences, about 43% of them singletons. V gene TRBV20-1 combines with J gene TRBJ2-5, with 9 bases identical to TRBD2. Sequencing used peripheral blood or thyroid tissue (not recorded which). This TCR came from a young woman with Graves' hyperthyroidism. The CDR3 is CSSWGSGSRETQYF. CDR3 nucleotides: TGCAGCTCATGGGGTAGCGGGAGTCGAGAGACCCAGTACTTC.